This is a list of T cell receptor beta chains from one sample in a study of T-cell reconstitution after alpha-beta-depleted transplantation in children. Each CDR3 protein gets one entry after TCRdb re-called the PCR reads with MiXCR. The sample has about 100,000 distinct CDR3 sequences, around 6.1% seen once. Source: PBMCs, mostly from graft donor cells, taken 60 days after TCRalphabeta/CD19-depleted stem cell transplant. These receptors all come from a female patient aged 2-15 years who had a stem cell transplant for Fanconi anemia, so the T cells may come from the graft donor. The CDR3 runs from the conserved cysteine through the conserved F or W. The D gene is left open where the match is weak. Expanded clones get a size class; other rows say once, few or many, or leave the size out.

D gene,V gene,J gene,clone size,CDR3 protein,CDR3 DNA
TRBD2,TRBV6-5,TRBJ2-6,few,CASSFPLAGSGANVLTF,TGTGCCAGCAGTTTCCCACTAGCGGGGAGTGGGGCCAACGTCCTGACTTTC
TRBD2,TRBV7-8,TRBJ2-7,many,CASSLAGLSYEQYF,TGTGCCAGCAGCTTAGCGGGACTATCCTACGAGCAGTACTTC
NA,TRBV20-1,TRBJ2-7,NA,CSARDVRVKQVWVSYEQYF,TGCAGTGCTAGAGATGTTAGGGTCAAACAGGTGTGGGTCTCCTACGAGCAGTACTTC
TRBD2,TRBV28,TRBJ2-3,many,CASSFGWTSGGTDTQYF,TGTGCCAGCAGTTTCGGGTGGACTAGCGGGGGGACAGATACGCAGTATTTT
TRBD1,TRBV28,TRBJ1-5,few,CASTGRRTGGVGNQPQHF,TGTGCCAGCACAGGCAGGCGGACAGGGGGAGTAGGCAATCAGCCCCAGCATTTT
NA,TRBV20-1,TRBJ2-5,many,CSARDTDYRETQYF,TGCAGTGCTAGAGATACGGACTACAGAGAGACCCAGTACTTC
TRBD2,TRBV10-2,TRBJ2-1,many,CASRPRDYFNEQFF,TGCGCCAGCAGACCCCGGGACTACTTCAATGAGCAGTTCTTC
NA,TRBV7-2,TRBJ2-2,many,CASSLKGRAGELFF,TGTGCCAGCAGCTTAAAGGGGAGAGCTGGGGAGCTGTTTTTT
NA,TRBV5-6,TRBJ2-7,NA,CASSPTVSYEQYF,TGTGCCAGCAGCCCGACAGTCTCCTACGAGCAGTACTTC
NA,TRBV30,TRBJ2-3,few,CAWPAPGDTQYF,TGTGCCTGGCCCGCCCCGGGGGACACGCAGTATTTT
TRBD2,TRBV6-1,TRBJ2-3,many,CASSDLAGGAQYF,TGTGCCAGCAGTGATCTAGCGGGGGGGGCGCAGTATTTT
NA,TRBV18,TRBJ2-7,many,CASSPFGLSYEQYF,TGTGCCAGCTCACCCTTTGGGCTTTCCTACGAGCAGTACTTC
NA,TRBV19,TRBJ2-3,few,CASSIDLETPQYTDTQYF,TGTGCCAGTAGTATAGATCTAGAGACTCCTCAATACACAGATACGCAGTATTTT
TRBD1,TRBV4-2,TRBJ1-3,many,CASSQAGTGHSGNTIYF,TGTGCCAGCAGCCAAGCGGGGACAGGACACTCTGGAAACACCATATATTTT
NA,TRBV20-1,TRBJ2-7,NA,CSASDSLLSYEQYF,TGCAGTGCTAGTGACAGTCTTCTCTCCTACGAGCAGTACTTC
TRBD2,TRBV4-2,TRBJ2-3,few,CASSPQAASGRVFTDTQYF,TGTGCCAGCAGCCCGCAGGCGGCTAGCGGGAGGGTATTCACAGATACGCAGTATTTT
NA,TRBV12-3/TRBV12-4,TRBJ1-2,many,CASSFGDAYDRGYTF,TGTGCCAGCAGTTTCGGGGACGCCTACGACCGTGGCTACACCTTC
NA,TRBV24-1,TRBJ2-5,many,CATSALSGGETQYF,TGTGCCACCAGTGCACTCAGCGGCGGTGAGACCCAGTACTTC
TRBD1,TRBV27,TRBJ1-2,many,CASSFDPGGTGKGYTF,TGTGCCAGCAGTTTCGACCCAGGAGGGACAGGGAAGGGCTACACCTTC
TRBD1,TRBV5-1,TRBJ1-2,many,CASSFGTGPGYTF,TGCGCCAGCAGCTTTGGGACAGGGCCCGGCTACACCTTC
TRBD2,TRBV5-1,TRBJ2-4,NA,CASSPGVLAGDSKNIQYF,TGCGCCAGCAGCCCTGGCGTTCTAGCGGGGGACTCCAAAAACATTCAGTACTTC
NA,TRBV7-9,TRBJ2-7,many,CASSWDYEQYF,TGTGCCAGCAGTTGGGACTACGAGCAGTACTTC
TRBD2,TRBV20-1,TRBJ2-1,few,CSAPLAGGPRNEQFF,TGCAGTGCCCCGCTAGCGGGAGGGCCTAGGAATGAGCAGTTCTTC
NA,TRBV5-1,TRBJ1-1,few,CASSTSTNTEAFF,TGCGCCAGCAGCACCTCTACGAACACTGAAGCTTTCTTT
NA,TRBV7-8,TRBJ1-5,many,CASSLKTDQPQHF,TGTGCCAGCAGCTTAAAAACAGATCAGCCCCAGCATTTT